This T cell receptor beta chain stems from a study of blood T cell repertoires in COVID-19. Turning to the study itself: Researchers got acute and convalescent COVID-19 samples from the United States, Italy and Spain.

The V gene's germline CDR1 is SGDLS and CDR2 YYNGEE. This CDR3 contains 14 residues. V was cut by 0 bases and J by 4 bases, with 9 bases left in between. Methods used by the authors: Reference gene primer amplification gave estimated nucleated cell counts. The method was immunoSEQ multiplex PCR; TCRdb's version includes in-frame clones alone and lacks a portion of them. The V and J calls and the clone size are those of that table, but D and trimming were determined from the DNA. The sample consists of 350,000 or so clones, approximately 89% of them appearing once. Followed longitudinally, the Seattle patients had been enrolled during active infection.

Material for sequencing was peripheral blood. This chain links TRBV9 with TRBJ2-3; no firm D call. The TCR was taken from a woman in her 30s with COVID-19, enrolled during active disease. The CDR3 loop reads CASSVDSRSDTQYF. Here the CDR3 DNA reads TGTGCCAGCAGCGTAGACTCTAGGTCAGATACGCAGTATTTT. Filled out from reference TRBV9 and TRBJ2-3, the complete variable domain reads DSGVTQTPKHLITATGQRVTLRCSPRSGDLSVYWYQQSLDQGLQFLIQYYNGEERAKGNILERFSAQQFPDLHSELNLSSLELGDSALYFCASSVDSRSDTQYFGPGTRLTVL.